Listed below are T cell receptor beta chains from one sample, sequenced in a study of T cells of healthy individuals. TCRdb reprocessed the 5' RACE reads with MiXCR, giving one entry per CDR3 protein. The sample shows some 85,000 distinct CDR3 sequences, approximately 4.8% of them seen only once. The receptors were sampled from a female donor in good health. Each CDR3 is given with its conserved first and last residue. Fields, in order: clone size, V gene, D gene, J gene, CDR3 protein, CDR3 DNA. The D gene is left open where the match is weak. Some rows have no size entry. The others give once, few or many, or a class for an expanded clone.

>many|TRBV5-6|NA|TRBJ2-1
CASSLEGFRSPGSYNEQFF
TGTGCCAGCAGCTTGGAGGGCTTCAGATCCCCCGGCTCCTACAATGAGCAGTTCTTC
>few|TRBV10-3|TRBD2|TRBJ2-7
CAISSTSGRPYEQYF
TGTGCCATCAGCTCCACTAGCGGTAGACCATACGAGCAGTACTTC
>many|TRBV25-1|TRBD2|TRBJ2-5
CASSDEREGPQYF
TGTGCCAGCAGTGATGAGCGGGAGGGTCCCCAGTACTTC
>many|TRBV2|TRBD2|TRBJ2-1
CATQGLAHEQFF
TGTGCCACCCAGGGACTAGCCCATGAGCAGTTCTTC
>many|TRBV28|TRBD1|TRBJ2-2
CASRDLTGTAPSNTGELFF
TGTGCCAGCAGGGATCTCACCGGGACAGCCCCTTCGAACACCGGGGAGCTGTTTTTT
>many|TRBV4-3|NA|TRBJ2-1
CASSQDSRGSYNEQFF
TGCGCCAGCAGCCAAGATTCCAGGGGATCCTACAATGAGCAGTTCTTC
>few|TRBV2|TRBD2|TRBJ2-1
CASSDGGDDEQFF
TGTGCCAGCAGTGACGGGGGGGACGATGAGCAGTTCTTC
>many|TRBV29-1|NA|TRBJ2-4
CSAILAKNIQYF
TGCAGCGCCATCCTAGCCAAAAACATTCAGTACTTC
>many|TRBV11-2|NA|TRBJ2-7
CASSAQSYEQYF
TGTGCCAGCAGCGCCCAATCCTACGAGCAGTACTTC
>many|TRBV30|NA|TRBJ2-1
CAWSVWFKVEYNNEQFF
TGTGCCTGGAGTGTATGGTTTAAGGTAGAATACAACAATGAGCAGTTCTTC
>many|TRBV28|NA|TRBJ2-7
CASSLEGAGNEQYF
TGTGCCAGCAGTTTGGAGGGGGCGGGAAACGAGCAGTACTTC
>many|TRBV28|NA|TRBJ1-2
CATIRGTGFGYTF
TGTGCCACCATCCGGGGCACAGGGTTTGGCTACACCTTC
>many|TRBV12-3/TRBV12-4|TRBD2|TRBJ2-3
CASSYKSGMGDTQYF
TGTGCCAGCAGTTATAAGAGCGGGATGGGAGATACGCAGTATTTT
>few|TRBV4-1|NA|TRBJ2-7
CASSHTRVRSSYEQYF
TGCGCCAGCAGCCACACCAGGGTAAGAAGCTCCTACGAGCAGTACTTC
>many|TRBV28|TRBD1|TRBJ1-1
CASSLQGAPNTEAFF
TGTGCCAGCAGTCTACAGGGGGCCCCGAACACTGAAGCTTTCTTT
>many|TRBV6-4|TRBD1|TRBJ2-1
CASSGQGGLFANEQFF
TGTGCCAGCAGTGGACAGGGGGGCCTATTCGCCAATGAGCAGTTCTTC
>many|TRBV6-2/TRBV6-3|TRBD2|TRBJ2-7
CASSKAGNYEQYF
TGTGCCAGCAGTAAAGCGGGGAACTACGAGCAGTACTTC
>few|TRBV4-3|NA|TRBJ1-6
CASSPSFPLYNSPLHF
TGCGCCAGCAGCCCCTCTTTTCCCCTCTATAATTCACCCCTCCACTTT
>many|TRBV28|NA|TRBJ2-1
CASSLLTYNEQFF
TGTGCCAGCAGTCTTTTAACCTACAATGAGCAGTTCTTC
>few|TRBV12-3/TRBV12-4|NA|TRBJ1-2
CASSAGTPRGGYTF
TGTGCCAGCAGTGCAGGGACACCCCGGGGTGGCTACACCTTC
>NA|TRBV4-1|NA|TRBJ2-4
CASSQENLDASKNIQYF
TGCGCCAGCAGCCAAGAGAATCTGGACGCGTCCAAAAACATTCAGTACTTC
>NA|TRBV5-5|TRBD1|TRBJ1-5
CASSPGHEQGPLNWEPQHF
TGTGCCAGCAGCCCAGGACACGAACAGGGGCCGCTTAATTGGGAGCCCCAGCATTTT
>NA|TRBV6-6|NA|TRBJ1-2
CASRPQAQEGYGYTF
TGTGCCAGCAGGCCCCAGGCACAGGAGGGCTATGGCTACACCTTC
>NA|TRBV7-9|TRBD1|TRBJ1-4
CASSLDGQGLGKLFF
TGTGCCAGCAGCTTAGACGGACAGGGGCTCGGAAAACTGTTTTTT
>many|TRBV12-3/TRBV12-4|NA|TRBJ2-7
CASSVGYEQYF
TGTGCCAGCAGTGTGGGATACGAGCAGTACTTC